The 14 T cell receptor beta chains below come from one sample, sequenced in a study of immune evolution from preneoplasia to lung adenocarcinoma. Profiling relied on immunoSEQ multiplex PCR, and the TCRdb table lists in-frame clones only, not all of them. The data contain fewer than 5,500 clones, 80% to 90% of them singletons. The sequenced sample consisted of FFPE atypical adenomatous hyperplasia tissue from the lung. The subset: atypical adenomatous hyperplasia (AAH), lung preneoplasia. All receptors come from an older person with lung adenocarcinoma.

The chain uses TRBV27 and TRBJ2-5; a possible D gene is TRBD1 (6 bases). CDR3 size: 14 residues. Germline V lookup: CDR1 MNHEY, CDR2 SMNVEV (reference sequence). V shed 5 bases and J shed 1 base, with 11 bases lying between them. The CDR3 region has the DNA TGTGCCAGCAGTCCGACAGGTACCCAAGAGACCCAGTACTTC. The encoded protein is CASSPTGTQETQYF.

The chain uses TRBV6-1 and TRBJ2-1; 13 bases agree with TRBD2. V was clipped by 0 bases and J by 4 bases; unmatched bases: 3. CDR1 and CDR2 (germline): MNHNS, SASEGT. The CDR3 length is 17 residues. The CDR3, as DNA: TGTGCCAGCAGTGAAGCGGGACTAGCGGGATGGTACAATGAGCAGTTCTTC. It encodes CASSEAGLAGWYNEQFF.

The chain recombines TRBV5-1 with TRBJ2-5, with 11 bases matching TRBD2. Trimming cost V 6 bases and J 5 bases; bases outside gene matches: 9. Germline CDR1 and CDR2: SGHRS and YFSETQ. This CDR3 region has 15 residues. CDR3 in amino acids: CASIGLAGGVETQYF. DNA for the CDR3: TGCGCCAGCATTGGATTAGCGGGAGGGGTCGAGACCCAGTACTTC. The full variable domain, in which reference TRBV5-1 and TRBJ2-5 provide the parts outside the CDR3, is KAGVTQTPRYLIKTRGQQVTLSCSPISGHRSVSWYQQTPGQGLQFLFEYFSETQRNKGNFPGRFSGRQFSNSRSEMNVSTLELGDSALYLCASIGLAGGVETQYFGPGTRLLVL.

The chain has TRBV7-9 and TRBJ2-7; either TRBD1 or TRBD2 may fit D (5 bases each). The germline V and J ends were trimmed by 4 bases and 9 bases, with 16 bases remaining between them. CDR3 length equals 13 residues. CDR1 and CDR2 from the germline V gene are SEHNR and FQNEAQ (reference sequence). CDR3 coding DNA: TGTGCCAGCAGCTCCGGGACCCTGGGTAGGCAGTACTTC. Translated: CASSSGTLGRQYF.

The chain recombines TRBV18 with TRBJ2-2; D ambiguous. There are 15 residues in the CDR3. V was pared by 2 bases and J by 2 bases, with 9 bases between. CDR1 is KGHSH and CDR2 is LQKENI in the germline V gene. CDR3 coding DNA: TGTGCCAGCTCACCAGGTCTACAAAACACCGGGGAGCTGTTTTTT. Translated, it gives CASSPGLQNTGELFF.

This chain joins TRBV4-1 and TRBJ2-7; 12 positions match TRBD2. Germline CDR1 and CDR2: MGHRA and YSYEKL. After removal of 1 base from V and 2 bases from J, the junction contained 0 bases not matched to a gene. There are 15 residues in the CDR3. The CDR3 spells CASSQGLAGAYEQYF. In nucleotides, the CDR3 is TGCGCCAGCAGCCAAGGACTAGCGGGGGCCTACGAGCAGTACTTC.

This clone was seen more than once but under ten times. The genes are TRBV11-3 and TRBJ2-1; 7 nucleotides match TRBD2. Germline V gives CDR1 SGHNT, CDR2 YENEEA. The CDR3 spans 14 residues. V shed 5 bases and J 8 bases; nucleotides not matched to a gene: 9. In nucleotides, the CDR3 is TGTGCCAGCAGCCTTGGCGGGGGTCTCGATGAGCAGTTCTTC. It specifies CASSLGGGLDEQFF.

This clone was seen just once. This chain's CDR3 is CASSADFPNTGELFF. For the CDR3, the DNA is TGTGCCAGCAGTGCGGACTTTCCGAACACCGGGGAGCTGTTTTTT. The chain recombines TRBV6-1 with TRBJ2-2; weak D call: TRBD2 (5 bases). V was shortened by 4 bases and J by 0 bases, with 9 bases between the two germline ends. CDR1 is MNHNS and CDR2 is SASEGT in the germline V gene. The CDR3 is 15 residues long.

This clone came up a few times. The CDR3 loop reads CAIQPGARTGELFF. CDR3 bases: TGTGCCATCCAGCCAGGGGCGCGGACCGGGGAGCTGTTTTTT. The V gene is TRBV28, the J gene TRBJ2-2; maybe TRBD1 (6 bases). The CDR3 runs to 14 residues. CDR1 and CDR2 (germline): MDHEN, SYDVKM. V lost 10 bases and J lost 5, with 17 bases in between.

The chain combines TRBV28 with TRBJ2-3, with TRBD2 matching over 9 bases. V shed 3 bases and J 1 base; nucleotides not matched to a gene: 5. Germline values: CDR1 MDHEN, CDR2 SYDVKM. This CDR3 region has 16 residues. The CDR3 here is CASSFAAGGRTDTQYF. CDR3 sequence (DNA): TGTGCCAGCAGTTTCGCAGCGGGAGGCCGCACAGATACGCAGTATTTT.

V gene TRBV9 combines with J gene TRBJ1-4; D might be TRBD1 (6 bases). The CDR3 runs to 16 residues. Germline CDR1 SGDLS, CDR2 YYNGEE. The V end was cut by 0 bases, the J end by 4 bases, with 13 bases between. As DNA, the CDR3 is TGTGCCAGCAGCGTAGGTCAGGGCAGGGGTAATGAAAAACTGTTTTTT. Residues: CASSVGQGRGNEKLFF.

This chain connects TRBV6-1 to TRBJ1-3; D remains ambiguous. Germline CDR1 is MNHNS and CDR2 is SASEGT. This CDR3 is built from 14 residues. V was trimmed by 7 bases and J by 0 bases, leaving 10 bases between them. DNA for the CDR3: TGTGCCAGCAAGAAGGGTAACTCTGGAAACACCATATATTTT. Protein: CASKKGNSGNTIYF.

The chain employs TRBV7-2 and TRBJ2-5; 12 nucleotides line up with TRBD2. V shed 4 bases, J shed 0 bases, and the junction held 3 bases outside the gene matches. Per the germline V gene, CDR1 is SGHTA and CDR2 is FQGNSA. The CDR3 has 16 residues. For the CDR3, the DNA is TGTGCCAGCAGCTCCTGGACTAGCGGGAACCAAGAGACCCAGTACTTC. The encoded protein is CASSSWTSGNQETQYF.

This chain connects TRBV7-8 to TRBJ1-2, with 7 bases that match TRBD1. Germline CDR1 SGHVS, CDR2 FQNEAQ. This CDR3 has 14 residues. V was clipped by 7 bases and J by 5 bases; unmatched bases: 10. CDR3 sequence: CASKQIGTAYGYTF. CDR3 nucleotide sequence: TGTGCCAGCAAGCAAATCGGGACAGCTTATGGCTACACCTTC.